One and the same sample provided the 7 T cell receptor beta chains below, sequenced in a study of cytotoxic CD8 clonotypes in ibrutinib-treated CLL. TCRdb keeps only in-frame clones here, not all; method: immunoSEQ multiplex PCR. The repertoire has 250,000 to 350,000 clones, approximately 76% of them found once; the top ten carry roughly 5%. Sequencing was performed on PBMCs, taken at disease progression, from a patient treated with ibrutinib. These receptors were collected from a human donor with chronic lymphocytic leukemia.

The chain employs TRBV2 and TRBJ2-6, with D unresolved. Per the germline V gene, CDR1 is SNHLY and CDR2 is FYNNEI. V lost 6 bases, J lost 0 bases, and 9 bases lay in between. CDR3 size: 15 residues. CDR3 nucleotide sequence: TGTGCCAGCAGCGAACAGAGCTCTGGGGCCAACGTCCTGACTTTC. Translation: CASSEQSSGANVLTF.

This rearrangement joins TRBV15 to TRBJ1-5; D not resolved. V was shortened by 0 bases and J by 2 bases, with 14 bases between the two germline ends. There are 17 residues in the CDR3. Germline V gives CDR1 LNHNV, CDR2 YYDKDF (reference sequence). This chain's CDR3 is CATSRDRYRFGNQPQHF. The DNA of the CDR3 is TGTGCCACCAGCAGAGATCGGTACAGATTTGGCAATCAGCCCCAGCATTTT.

This chain joins TRBV6-1 and TRBJ2-7; D is uncertain. Trimming removed 1 base at V and 2 bases at J, with 12 bases between. CDR3 length: 15 amino acids. From germline, CDR1 is MNHNS and CDR2 SASEGT. CDR3 nucleotide sequence: TGTGCCAGCAGTGAAGTAGACACCCCACCCTACGAGCAGTACTTC. Protein: CASSEVDTPPYEQYF.

The chain is built from TRBV29-1 and TRBJ1-4, with TRBD1 matching over 8 bases. The CDR3 has 13 amino acids. V lost 7 bases, J lost 5 bases, and 6 bases stayed unmatched. Germline V gene data show CDR1 as SQVTM and CDR2 as ANQGSEA. CDR3 protein: CSALTGANEKLFF. In nucleotides, the CDR3 is TGCAGCGCCCTGACAGGGGCCAATGAAAAACTGTTTTTT.

This chain uses TRBV25-1 with TRBJ2-3; 9 bases line up with TRBD2. Germline V lookup: CDR1 MGHDK, CDR2 SYGVNS. V dropped 5 bases and J dropped 2; count of bases not matched to a gene: 14. The CDR3 has 18 amino acids. The CDR3 DNA reads TGTGCCAGCAGTCCCCCGCTTGGGGCGGGAGGGATCACAGATACGCAGTATTTT. It specifies CASSPPLGAGGITDTQYF.

This chain connects TRBV2 to TRBJ2-7, with D possibly TRBD2 on 5 matching bases. The ends were cut back, 4 bases at V and 3 bases at J, with 13 bases in the middle. Per germline, CDR1 SNHLY and CDR2 FYNNEI. This CDR3 has 14 amino acids. The chain's CDR3 is CASSARTAYYEQYF. CDR3 in DNA: TGTGCCAGCAGTGCCAGGACTGCTTACTACGAGCAGTACTTC.

The chain couples TRBV29-1 to TRBJ2-5; no reliable D call. The ends were cut back, 6 bases at V and 4 bases at J, with 12 bases in the middle. The CDR3 loop spans 12 amino acids. Germline assignment: CDR1 SQVTM and CDR2 ANQGSEA. This CDR3 reads CSVRTRTETQYF. The DNA of the CDR3 is TGCAGCGTAAGGACGAGGACAGAGACCCAGTACTTC.